The clone carrying this T cell receptor (beta chain) was picked up one time. What it binds is unknown. These data come from a study of cytomegalovirus exposure and HLA in healthy donors. Study-wide findings and caveats: A link between a missense DCLRE1C variant and TCR beta V- and J-gene trimming emerged from a later analysis. A list of 164 TCR beta chains associated with cytomegalovirus was given.

PCR was performed using 60 Vbeta and 13 Jbeta primers. Libraries were prepared by immunoSEQ multiplex PCR; TCRdb keeps only in-frame clonotypes and omits some of them. This table has roughly 130,000 clones, about 70% appearing once. The CDR3 length is 13 residues. CDR1 is SNHLY, CDR2 FYNNEI, per germline. The ends were cut back, 7 bases at V and 3 bases at J, with 12 bases in the middle. Nominal health characterized the donors when sampled, though unrecorded immune exposures were likely. This TCR was recovered from a woman aged 55-70 years in good health and CMV-seropositive. Sequenced input: PBMCs. The V and J genes are TRBV2 and TRBJ1-1; D not resolved. The CDR3 reads CASTRGGDTEAFF. The CDR3 DNA sequence: TGTGCCAGCACGCGGGGAGGAGACACTGAAGCTTTCTTT. Variable domain in full (rest from reference TRBV2 and TRBJ1-1): EPEVTQTPSHQVTQMGQEVILRCVPISNHLYFYWYRQILGQKVEFLVSFYNNEISEKSEIFDDQFSVERPDGSNFTLKIRSTKLEDSAMYFCASTRGGDTEAFFGQGTRLTVV.